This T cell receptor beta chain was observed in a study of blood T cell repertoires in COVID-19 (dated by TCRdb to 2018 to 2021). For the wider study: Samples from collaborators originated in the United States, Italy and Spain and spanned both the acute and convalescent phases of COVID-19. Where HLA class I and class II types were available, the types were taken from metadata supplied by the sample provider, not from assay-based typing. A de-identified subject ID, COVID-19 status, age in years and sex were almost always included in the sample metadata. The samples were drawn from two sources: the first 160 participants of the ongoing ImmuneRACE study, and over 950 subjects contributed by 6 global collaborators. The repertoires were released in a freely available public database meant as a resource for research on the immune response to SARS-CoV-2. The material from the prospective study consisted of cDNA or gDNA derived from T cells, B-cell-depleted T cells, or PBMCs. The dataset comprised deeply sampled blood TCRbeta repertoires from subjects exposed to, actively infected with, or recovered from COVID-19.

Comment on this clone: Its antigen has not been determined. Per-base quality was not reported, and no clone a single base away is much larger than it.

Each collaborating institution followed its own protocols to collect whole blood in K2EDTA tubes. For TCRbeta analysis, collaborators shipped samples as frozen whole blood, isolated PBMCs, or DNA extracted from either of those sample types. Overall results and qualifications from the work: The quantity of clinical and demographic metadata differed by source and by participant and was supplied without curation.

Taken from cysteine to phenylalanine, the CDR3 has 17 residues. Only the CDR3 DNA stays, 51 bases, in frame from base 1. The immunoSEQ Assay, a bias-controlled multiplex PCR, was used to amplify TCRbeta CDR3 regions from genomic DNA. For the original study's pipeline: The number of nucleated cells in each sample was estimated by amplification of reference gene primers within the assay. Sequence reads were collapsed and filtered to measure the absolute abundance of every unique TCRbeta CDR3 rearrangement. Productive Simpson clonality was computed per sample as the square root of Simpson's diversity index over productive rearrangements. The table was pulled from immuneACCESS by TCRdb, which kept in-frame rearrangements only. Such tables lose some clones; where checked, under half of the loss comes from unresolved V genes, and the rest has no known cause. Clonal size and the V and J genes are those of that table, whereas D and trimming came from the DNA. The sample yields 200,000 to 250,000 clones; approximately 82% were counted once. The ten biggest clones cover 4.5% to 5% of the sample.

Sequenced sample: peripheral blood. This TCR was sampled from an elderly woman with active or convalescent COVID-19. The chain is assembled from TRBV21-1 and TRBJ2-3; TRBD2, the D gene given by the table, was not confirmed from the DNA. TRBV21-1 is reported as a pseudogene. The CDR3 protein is CASSKGLAGGGKDTQYF. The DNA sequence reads TGTGCCAGCAGCAAAGGACTAGCGGGAGGTGGGAAAGATACGCAGTATTTT.